A selection of T cell receptor beta chains follows, all from one sample in a study of cytomegalovirus exposure and HLA in healthy donors. Clones were sequenced by immunoSEQ multiplex PCR, and TCRdb holds only the in-frame ones, with some missing. The sample consists of 130,000 to 150,000 clones, around 79% of them appearing once. Material for sequencing was PBMCs. These receptors came from a middle-aged man in good health and CMV-seropositive. Both conserved end residues are part of each CDR3. D genes are given only for firm matches. Not every row has a clone size; where given, it reads once, few, many or a size class.

clone_size: .
d_call: .
j_call: TRBJ2-1
v_call: TRBV4-3
cdr3_nt: TGCGCCAGCAGCCAAAACTTCGAGCGGAACAATGAGCAGTTCTTC
cdr3_aa: CASSQNFERNNEQFF

clone_size: .
d_call: TRBD2
j_call: TRBJ2-1
v_call: TRBV9
cdr3_nt: TGTGCCAGCAGCGTTGGGACTAGCGGGGGCAATGAGCAGTTCTTC
cdr3_aa: CASSVGTSGGNEQFF

clone_size: .
d_call: .
j_call: TRBJ1-2
v_call: TRBV5-6
cdr3_nt: TGTGCCAGCAGCTTGAGAACAGGGCCATTCCGCTATGGCTACACCTTC
cdr3_aa: CASSLRTGPFRYGYTF

clone_size: .
d_call: .
j_call: TRBJ2-3
v_call: TRBV6-1
cdr3_nt: TGTGCCAGCAGTCCATACCGGGACTTTGGAGATACGCAGTATTTT
cdr3_aa: CASSPYRDFGDTQYF

clone_size: .
d_call: .
j_call: TRBJ2-2
v_call: TRBV7-3
cdr3_nt: TGTGCCAGCAGCGCACAGGGTTACACCGGGGAGCTGTTTTTT
cdr3_aa: CASSAQGYTGELFF

clone_size: .
d_call: .
j_call: TRBJ1-5
v_call: TRBV19
cdr3_nt: TGTGCCAGTAGTACTCAGTTAATTAGCAATCAGCCCCAGCATTTT
cdr3_aa: CASSTQLISNQPQHF

clone_size: once
d_call: TRBD1
j_call: TRBJ2-5
v_call: TRBV6-5
cdr3_nt: TGTGCCAGCAATAGGGGGCAGGGGAGTCGAGAGCAGTACTTC
cdr3_aa: CASNRGQGSREQYF

clone_size: .
d_call: TRBD1
j_call: TRBJ2-6
v_call: TRBV28
cdr3_nt: TGTGCCAGCAGTTTATGGGGGACAGGGTTTTCTGGGGCCAACGTCCTGACTTTC
cdr3_aa: CASSLWGTGFSGANVLTF

clone_size: .
d_call: TRBD2
j_call: TRBJ2-1
v_call: TRBV9
cdr3_nt: TGTGCCAGCAGCGTAGTCGCTAGCGGGCATGAGCAGTTCTTC
cdr3_aa: CASSVVASGHEQFF

clone_size: .
d_call: TRBD1
j_call: TRBJ2-1
v_call: TRBV27
cdr3_nt: TGTGCCAGCAGCCCGGGACAGACTTACAATGAGCAGTTCTTC
cdr3_aa: CASSPGQTYNEQFF

clone_size: .
d_call: .
j_call: TRBJ1-1
v_call: TRBV6-5
cdr3_nt: TGTGCCAGCAGTTACAGGCCAGGGGACACTGAAGCTTTCTTT
cdr3_aa: CASSYRPGDTEAFF

clone_size: .
d_call: .
j_call: TRBJ2-1
v_call: TRBV19
cdr3_nt: TGTGCCAGTGCCTGGTCCAGTCAGCGAGTCAATGAGCAGTTCTTC
cdr3_aa: CASAWSSQRVNEQFF

clone_size: .
d_call: .
j_call: TRBJ2-7
v_call: TRBV29-1
cdr3_nt: TGCAGCGTTGTGCCGACTAACCGGGGCGAGCAGTACTTC
cdr3_aa: CSVVPTNRGEQYF

clone_size: .
d_call: .
j_call: TRBJ2-3
v_call: TRBV29-1
cdr3_nt: TGCAGCGTTGAGCCGGCCTTAGCGTCGTCAGATGCGCAGTATTTT
cdr3_aa: CSVEPALASSDAQYF